These 21 T cell receptor beta chains share one sample of origin, sequenced in a study of OX40 agonist ivuxolimab in advanced cancers. Produced via immunoSEQ multiplex PCR; TCRdb's table is partial and in-frame only. Among some 63,000 clones listed, 85% to 90% were seen once. The sequenced sample was CD4+ or CD8+ T cells sorted from blood, obtained in a trial of the OX40 agonist ivuxolimab. Every receptor here comes from an adult with an advanced solid tumor such as melanoma, head and neck, liver or kidney cancer.

The chain links TRBV9 to TRBJ2-2; D may be TRBD1 (6 bases). The germline CDR1 and CDR2 sequences are SGDLS and YYNGEE. Trimming removed 3 bases at V and 3 bases at J, with 12 bases between. The CDR3 spans 15 residues. CDR3 protein: CASSASGADTGELFF. Written as DNA, the CDR3 is TGTGCCAGCAGCGCCTCAGGGGCTGACACCGGGGAGCTGTTTTTT.

CDR3 nucleotides: TGTGCCAGCAGTCTATACTCGGGTTTTTACGAAAAACTGTTTTTT. Its protein product is CASSLYSGFYEKLFF. The rearrangement links TRBV27 to TRBJ1-4, with D unresolved. This CDR3 contains 15 residues. The germline V gene has CDR1 MNHEY and CDR2 SMNVEV (reference sequence). Trimming left V 5 bases short and J 8 bases short, with 18 bases between.

This rearrangement joins TRBV6-1 to TRBJ2-7; D call uncertain. Trimming took 4 bases from V and 3 from J, leaving 10 bases between them. Germline V gene lookup returns CDR1 MNHNS and CDR2 SASEGT. CDR3 length: 13 residues. CDR3: CASSVVTYYEQYF. The CDR3 DNA is TGTGCCAGCAGTGTTGTGACTTACTACGAGCAGTACTTC.

The chain employs TRBV5-1 and TRBJ1-4; a weak D match, TRBD1 (5 bases). The CDR3 is made up of 16 amino acids. The germline V gene has CDR1 SGHRS and CDR2 YFSETQ. Trimming pared 1 base from V and 4 bases from J, leaving 14 bases between. CDR3 sequence: CASSLLGQGGNEKLFF. In DNA, the CDR3 is TGCGCCAGCAGCTTGCTGGGTCAGGGCGGTAATGAAAAACTGTTTTTT.

J is TRBJ2-1 and V is TRBV7-9; 8 bases are a match to TRBD1. V was pared by 10 bases and J by 8 bases, with 13 bases of the junction left unmatched. Looked up from germline, CDR1 is SEHNR and CDR2 is FQNEAQ (reference sequence). This CDR3 comprises 14 residues. The CDR3 region has the DNA TGTGCCACCATCGGACAGGGAGGCATCGATGAGCAGTTCTTC. This encodes CATIGQGGIDEQFF.

This chain links TRBV30 with TRBJ1-1, with D uncertain. The germline CDR1 and CDR2 sequences are GTSNPN and SVGIG (reference sequence). CDR3 length: 11 residues. V was clipped by 2 bases and J by 4 bases, with 5 bases between them. The CDR3 DNA reads as TGTGCCTGGAGTCCACTCACTGAAGCTTTCTTT. Protein product: CAWSPLTEAFF.

The V call is TRBV28, the J call TRBJ2-7, with a possible D match to TRBD1 (6 bases). This CDR3 region has 15 residues. Germline values: CDR1 MDHEN, CDR2 SYDVKM. Trimming took off 4 bases at V and 2 bases at J, with 15 bases between the two ends. CDR3 in amino acids: CASSSRGPLAYEQYF. The CDR3 bases are TGTGCCAGCAGTTCCAGGGGACCCCTCGCCTACGAGCAGTACTTC.

Written as DNA, the CDR3 is TGTGCCAGCAGTTTTATAGAGTTATGGGGGGCCGGTGAAAAACTGTTTTTT. Translated, it gives CASSFIELWGAGEKLFF. The V gene is TRBV28, the J gene TRBJ1-4, with a tentative D call TRBD1 (6 bases). The CDR3 totals 17 residues. Germline V gene sequence: CDR1 MDHEN, CDR2 SYDVKM. V was cut by 3 bases and J by 7 bases, with 21 bases left in between.

This clone has a single count. CDR3 protein: CASSLLGGSNQPQHF. CDR3 coding DNA: TGTGCCAGCAGTTTATTAGGGGGCAGCAATCAGCCCCAGCATTTT. The rearrangement links TRBV28 to TRBJ1-5; TRBD1 matches at 7 bases. Germline loops: CDR1 MDHEN, CDR2 SYDVKM. Germline trimming cut 1 base from V and 1 base from J; bases unmatched to any gene: 1. This CDR3 contains 15 residues.

The genes are TRBV4-1 and TRBJ2-3, with D possibly matching TRBD1 (6 bases). This CDR3 region has 15 residues. V dropped 0 bases and J dropped 2 bases, with 9 bases sitting between them. Looked up from germline, CDR1 is MGHRA and CDR2 is YSYEKL. CDR3 nucleotides: TGCGCCAGCAGCCAAGAGGCAGGGGTCACAGATACGCAGTATTTT. Protein sequence: CASSQEAGVTDTQYF.

The chain combines TRBV2 with TRBJ2-7; weak D call: TRBD2 (5 bases). Deletions cut 7 bases from V and 0 bases from J, with 16 bases between. Germline values: CDR1 SNHLY, CDR2 FYNNEI. This CDR3 region has 15 residues. The CDR3 reads CASKFPVGGSYEQYF. In DNA form, the CDR3 reads TGTGCCAGCAAATTCCCAGTAGGAGGCTCCTACGAGCAGTACTTC.

This clone was recorded once. J is TRBJ2-7 and V is TRBV10-2; D may be TRBD2 (5 bases). Germline values: CDR1 WSHSY, CDR2 SAAADI. V was clipped by 4 bases and J by 4 bases, with 11 bases between them. There are 13 residues in the CDR3. CDR3 residues: CASSVLAGYEQYF. Here the CDR3 DNA reads TGCGCCAGCAGTGTGCTAGCAGGTTACGAGCAGTACTTC.

The chain couples TRBV29-1 to TRBJ2-2; weak D call: TRBD2 (6 bases). The germline gives CDR1 SQVTM, CDR2 ANQGSEA. The V end was cut by 3 bases, the J end by 1 base, with 9 bases between. CDR3 length equals 14 residues. CDR3 amino acids: CSVDWGVNTGELFF. The CDR3 DNA is TGCAGCGTTGACTGGGGGGTGAACACCGGGGAGCTGTTTTTT.

V gene TRBV29-1 combines with J gene TRBJ2-1, with D possibly TRBD2 on 5 matching bases. The CDR3 covers 14 residues. Germline V gene sequence: CDR1 SQVTM, CDR2 ANQGSEA. Trimming stripped 6 bases from V and 2 bases from J, with 14 bases between. CDR3 sequence reads: CSVTLSETYNEQFF. The CDR3 region has the DNA TGCAGCGTGACCCTTAGCGAGACCTACAATGAGCAGTTCTTC.

J is TRBJ2-3 and V is TRBV5-4; TRBD1 or TRBD2 may be the D gene (5 bases each). Deletions cut 3 bases from V and 5 bases from J, with 10 bases between. The CDR3 has 13 amino acids. Germline loops: CDR1 SGHNT, CDR2 YYREEE (reference sequence). Written as DNA, the CDR3 is TGTGCCAGCAGCTCGAGAGGGGTAGATACGCAGTATTTT. Amino acids: CASSSRGVDTQYF.

The chain recombines TRBV5-6 with TRBJ2-7; no definite D call. Per germline, CDR1 SGHDT and CDR2 YYEEEE. V was pared by 0 bases and J by 0 bases, with 7 bases between. The CDR3 length is 14 residues. The CDR3 DNA reads TGTGCCAGCAGCTTGGCCTACTACTCCTACGAGCAGTACTTC. Amino acid sequence: CASSLAYYSYEQYF.

V usage is TRBV7-9 and J usage is TRBJ2-3; D gene uncertain. The CDR3 is 17 residues long. V gave up 1 base and J gave up 0 bases, with 14 bases separating them. Germline CDR1 SEHNR, CDR2 FQNEAQ (reference sequence). Written as DNA, the CDR3 is TGTGCCAGCAGCTTAGTAATGGGGTTGATTAGCACAGATACGCAGTATTTT. This sequence encodes CASSLVMGLISTDTQYF.

DNA for the CDR3: TGTGCCATCAGTGAGGGTACCCCGCGGTCTTACACCTTC. Translation: CAISEGTPRSYTF. The J gene is TRBJ1-2, the V gene TRBV10-3; D unresolved. The germline CDR1 and CDR2 sequences are ENHRY and SYGVKD. V gave up 2 bases and J gave up 11 bases, with 15 bases separating them. There are 13 residues in the CDR3.

The rearrangement uses TRBV7-9 and TRBJ2-7, with a weak D call TRBD2 (5 bases). Germline lookup yields CDR1 SEHNR and CDR2 FQNEAQ (reference sequence). V lost 1 base, J lost 6 bases, and 7 bases lay in between. The CDR3 has 12 residues. CDR3 in DNA: TGTGCCAGCAGCTTAGAAGGGAGCGAGCAGTACTTC. Its protein product is CASSLEGSEQYF.

The chain links TRBV28 to TRBJ1-5, with TRBD1 as a possible D gene (5 bases). This CDR3 contains 17 residues. The germline V gene encodes CDR1 MDHEN and CDR2 SYDVKM. The V gene lost 4 bases and the J gene lost 1 base, with 17 bases spanning the gap. The CDR3 loop reads CASSSIHRGVSNQPQHF. The CDR3 nucleotides read TGTGCCAGCAGTTCGATCCATCGGGGCGTCAGCAATCAGCCCCAGCATTTT.

This chain links TRBV4-2 with TRBJ1-1; D not certain. The CDR3 has 13 amino acids. Trimming removed 3 bases at V and 3 bases at J, with 8 bases between. CDR1 is LGHNA, CDR2 YNFKEQ, per germline. CDR3 in amino acids: CASSQSLYTEAFF. For the CDR3, the DNA is TGTGCCAGCAGCCAGAGTTTGTACACTGAAGCTTTCTTT.